Included here is one T cell receptor beta chain sequence, with context. RNA, once extracted, was reverse transcribed into cDNA for use as the sequencing template. Measured with immunoSEQ multiplex PCR; TCRdb has only the in-frame clones, and not every one. The sample has 140,000 to 150,000 clones, 50% to 65% seen once. This record belongs to a study of CD8+ T cells in alopecia areata. Treatment specified: oral pan-JAK inhibitor, 5-10 mg twice daily. CDR1 is MGHRA and CDR2 is YSYEKL in the germline V gene. V lost 0 bases to trimming and J lost 4 bases, with 7 bases between them. This CDR3 region has 14 residues.

The chain uses TRBV4-1 and TRBJ2-1; unclear D gene. This material consisted of CD8+ T cells sorted from blood, taken at week 4, from a patient treated with tofacitinib. This sequence originates from a human donor with alopecia areata. The CDR3 loop reads CASSQDIQYNEQFF. Written as DNA, the CDR3 is TGCGCCAGCAGCCAAGATATCCAGTACAATGAGCAGTTCTTC.